These 10 T cell receptor beta chains originate from one sample sequenced in a study of CD4 T cells in relation to SARS-CoV-2 and coronaviruses. Generated by immunoSEQ multiplex PCR, the TCRdb table keeps only in-frame clones and is missing some. This table has 15,000 to 25,000 clones, 77% appearing once. What these receptors recognize is not known. Unexposed donor CD4+ T cells date from about 2011-2019, before the COVID-19 pandemic. CD4+ T cells were isolated from the cells after more than 8 days of culture. Material for sequencing was CD4+ T cells from PBMCs, cultured in vitro. The receptors derive from a human donor in good health.

The rearrangement links TRBV19 to TRBJ2-6, with TRBD1 matching over 7 bases. The length of the CDR3 is 20 residues. V lost 0 bases and J lost 3; bases outside the gene matches: 14. In germline, CDR1 is LNHDA, CDR2 SQIVND (reference sequence). The CDR3 loop reads CASSIDVRAGGQRGANVLTF. CDR3 DNA sequence: TGTGCCAGTAGTATAGATGTCAGGGCAGGGGGTCAACGTGGGGCCAACGTCCTGACTTTC. The complete variable domain, with remaining parts taken from reference TRBV19 and TRBJ2-6, reads DGGITQSPKYLFRKEGQNVTLSCEQNLNHDAMYWYRQDPGQGLRLIYYSQIVNDFQKGDIAEGYSVSREKKESFPLTVTSAQKNPTAFYLCASSIDVRAGGQRGANVLTFGAGSRLTVL.

The rearrangement uses TRBV7-2 and TRBJ2-5, with 11 nucleotides matching TRBD2. Germline V CDR1 and CDR2: SGHTA, FQGNSA. V gave up 4 bases and J gave up 6 bases; unmatched junction bases: 7. The CDR3 loop spans 15 amino acids. The CDR3 DNA is TGTGCCAGCAGCTCCGCTAGCGGGAGGCTTAAGACCCAGTACTTC. This codes for CASSSASGRLKTQYF.

The chain joins TRBV24-1 to TRBJ1-2, with 8 nucleotides matching TRBD1. Unmatched junction bases numbered 3, after V lost 4 bases and J lost 3 bases. Germline assignment: CDR1 KGHDR and CDR2 SFDVKD. This CDR3 has 14 residues. CDR3 in amino acids: CATSDPDRDYGYTF. The CDR3 nucleotides read TGTGCCACCAGTGACCCGGACAGGGACTATGGCTACACCTTC.

The rearrangement links TRBV6-2 or TRBV6-3 to TRBJ1-5; the D gene is possibly TRBD1 (6 bases). The CDR3 runs 16 residues. The V gene's germline CDR1 is MNHEY and CDR2 SVGEGT. V was clipped by 2 bases and J by 3 bases, with 14 bases between them. The CDR3 DNA reads TGTGCCAGCAGTTACGGCAGGGGCGCGCACAATCAGCCCCAGCATTTT. Encoded protein: CASSYGRGAHNQPQHF.

V gene TRBV6-4 combines with J gene TRBJ1-1; D is ambiguous. This CDR3 is 13 amino acids long. The germline CDR1 and CDR2 sequences are MRHNA and SNTAGT. Deletions cut 5 bases from V and 0 bases from J, with 7 bases between. Here the CDR3 DNA reads TGTGCCAGCAGTCGGACGGTGAACACTGAAGCTTTCTTT. The encoded protein is CASSRTVNTEAFF.

The CDR3 loop is CASSHTSSGNDEQYF. Written as DNA, the CDR3 is TGTGCCAGCAGTCACACCTCTAGCGGGAACGACGAGCAGTACTTC. The chain is built from TRBV3-1 (or the pseudogene TRBV3-2) and TRBJ2-7, with 9 bases matching TRBD2. This CDR3 is built from 15 residues. J was trimmed by 5 bases and V by 6 bases; bases with no gene match: 11. Germline CDR1 reads LGHDT; CDR2 reads YNNKEL (reference sequence).

The genes are TRBV6-5 and TRBJ2-3; 11 bases are shared with TRBD2. Germline lookup yields CDR1 MNHEY and CDR2 SVGAGI. This CDR3 has 14 amino acids. Trimming cost V 10 bases and J 4 bases; bases outside gene matches: 7. In DNA, the CDR3 is TGTGCCACCTCGACTAGCGGGAACCCAGATACGCAGTATTTT. This gives the protein CATSTSGNPDTQYF.

CDR3 DNA: TGCGCCAGCAGCCAAGTAGGGGGACGGGCCTACTACAATGAGCAGTTCTTC. Its translation is CASSQVGGRAYYNEQFF. This chain links TRBV4-3 with TRBJ2-1; TRBD1 is a possible D gene (6 bases). Germline CDR1 is LGHNA and CDR2 is YSLEER. The CDR3 has 17 amino acids. V was shortened by 1 base and J by 3 bases, with 16 bases between the two germline ends.

This sequence joins TRBV18 and TRBJ2-7, with TRBD1 identical over 9 bases. After removal of 3 bases from V and 6 bases from J, the junction contained 9 bases not matched to a gene. Germline V CDR1 and CDR2: KGHSH, LQKENI. The CDR3 runs 15 residues. The CDR3 is CASSPAGTGISEQYF. The CDR3 region has the DNA TGTGCCAGCTCACCCGCCGGGACAGGGATTTCCGAGCAGTACTTC. Full variable domain (remainder filled in from reference TRBV18 and TRBJ2-7): NAGVMQNPRHLVRRRGQEARLRCSPMKGHSHVYWYRQLPEEGLKFMVYLQKENIIDESGMPKERFSAEFPKEGPSILRIQQVVRGDSAAYFCASSPAGTGISEQYFGPGTRLTVT.

The chain has TRBV4-1 and TRBJ1-1; a weak D match, TRBD1 (5 bases). The CDR3 has 15 residues. Trimming left V 1 base short and J 0 bases short, with 9 bases between. Germline loops: CDR1 MGHRA, CDR2 YSYEKL. The CDR3 DNA reads as TGCGCCAGCAGCCAAGGAGACAGATTGAACACTGAAGCTTTCTTT. Translation gives CASSQGDRLNTEAFF.